This T cell receptor (beta chain) was sequenced in a study of OX40 agonist ivuxolimab in advanced cancers. About the study: As their treatment, patients were administered ivuxolimab, an agonistic anti-OX40 (CD134) antibody.

It was autoimmune disease history or systemic immunosuppression that excluded patients. The assay was immunoSEQ multiplex PCR, and TCRdb's table has in-frame clones only and misses some. The sample consists of around 70,000 clones, around 85% of them appearing once. The CDR3 totals 15 residues. Germline-derived CDR1 and CDR2 are MNHEY and SMNVEV (reference sequence). The V and J ends lost 6 bases and 8 bases, in that order; junction bases with no gene match: 12. This clone came up a few times. The receptor was isolated from an adult with an advanced solid tumor such as melanoma, head and neck, liver or kidney cancer. The sample here was CD4+ or CD8+ T cells sorted from blood, taken in a trial of the OX40 agonist ivuxolimab. The V and J genes are TRBV27 and TRBJ1-4; 7 bases are shared with TRBD1. In DNA form, the CDR3 reads TGTGCCAGCAGACATACAGGGGCGTCAGAGGAAAAACTGTTTTTT. This translates into CASRHTGASEEKLFF.